The clone carrying this T cell receptor beta chain came up many times. Antigen specificity is unknown. Amplification of TCR alpha and beta CDR3 regions from RNA used iRepertoire nested multiplex PCR. One-step reverse transcription and amplification started from approximately 100-400 ng of tissue mRNA or PBMC total RNA. TCRdb re-called the multiplex PCR reads through MiXCR, storing one row per CDR3 protein. The sample has approximately 400,000 distinct CDR3 sequences, approximately 42% seen once. These data originate in a study of glioma-infiltrating T cells. Study-level findings and limits: Gliomas, especially low-grade, showed above-expected tissue-blood divergence; non-neoplastic patients showed below.

V was pared by 2 bases and J by 1 base, with 6 bases between. Germline V gene sequence: CDR1 MNHEY, CDR2 SVGAGI. This CDR3 is 13 amino acids long. The sequenced sample consisted of glioma tissue, nonneoplastic brain tissue, or PBMCs (not recorded which). The chain joins TRBV6-5 to TRBJ2-7; tentatively, D is TRBD2 (5 bases). The receptor comes from a human donor with low-grade glioma or glioblastoma, undergoing nonglioma brain surgery, or in good health (not recorded which). The CDR3 sequence: CASSYGESYEQYF. CDR3 nucleotide sequence: TGTGCCAGCAGTTACGGGGAGTCCTACGAGCAGTACTTC.